The source of this TCR beta chain is a study of T cells after yellow fever vaccination. At the level of the study: Fractions of limited cellularity were prepared by means of SMART-Seq v4 Ultra Low Input. Study outcomes and limitations: The booster response re-showed most primary clones: 96% CD4, more than 80% CD8.

Synthesis of TCR cDNA relied on 5'RACE template switching, which attached a universal primer site and UMIs. Via MiXCR, TCRdb re-called the 5' RACE reads, giving one row per CDR3 protein. Here the sample spans hundreds of thousands of distinct CDR3 sequences, approximately 19% being singletons. Of note for this clonotype: No antigen is known for it.

With V trimmed by 7 bases and J by 2 bases, 9 bases remained unmatched. The CDR3 has 15 amino acids. Germline V CDR1 and CDR2: MNHEY, SVGEGT. The chain combines TRBV6-2 or TRBV6-3 with TRBJ2-3; 7 bases align to TRBD1. The starting material was PBMCs, obtained before the yellow fever booster vaccination. This clonotype was sampled from a man in his late teens or twenties who received the YFV17D yellow fever vaccine. CDR3 nucleotide sequence: TGTGCCAGCATTCCAGGGGGACAGTTCACAGATACGCAGTATTTT. This gives the protein CASIPGGQFTDTQYF.